This TCR beta chain was sequenced during a study of tumor-infiltrating lymphocytes in primary liver carcinoma. Blood RNA was derived from unsorted whole blood, and germline DNA was extracted too. Chronic HBV infection affected patients, none of whom had received treatment. Before any surgery took place, four milliliters of peripheral blood were collected. Using a constant-region primer together with ProtoScript II reverse transcriptase, TCR beta cDNA was made from around 500 ng of total RNA. The TCR beta library was amplified through three nested multiplex PCR rounds in a modified ARM-PCR procedure. MiXCR, applied by TCRdb to the multiplex PCR reads, yields one record per CDR3 protein. The sample has approximately 300,000 distinct CDR3 sequences; approximately 65% are singletons. Whole-study results and caveats: The difference in top-250-clone fraction between tumors and blood was significant, favoring tumors (p = 0.039). Tumor-adjacent and tumor-blood pairs showed less overlap than tumor region pairs.

A note on this clonotype: The antigen remains undetermined.

Source material: peripheral blood. The clonotype was recovered from a man aged 35-49 years with primary liver carcinoma and hepatitis B virus infection.

The CDR3 spells CSARAAGGPGTSGPIQETQYF. The DNA for the CDR3 is TGCAGTGCTAGAGCGGCAGGGGGGCCCGGGACTAGCGGGCCTATCCAAGAGACCCAGTACTTC. The chain carries TRBV20-1 and TRBJ2-5; TRBD2 matches at 12 bases. CDR3 length equals 21 residues. Losses at the gene ends were 1 base for V and 1 base for J; bases not matched to a gene: 19. CDR1 DFQATT and CDR2 SNEGSKA come from the germline V gene (reference sequence).